A single sample is the source of the 31 T cell receptor beta chains below, sequenced in a study of CXCR3-negative and CXCR3-positive naive CD8 T cells. The method, 5' RACE with UMI labels, was used to prepare the TRB cDNA libraries. With the 5' RACE reads reprocessed, TCRdb shows one record per CDR3 protein and no DNA. This repertoire includes approximately 4,200 distinct CDR3 sequences. Material: naive CXCR3- CD8+ T cells from blood. Subset defined: CD45RO-CCR7+CD27+CD95- naive CD8+ T cells lacking CXCR3 (TNR3-). The source is a human donor in good health. Some clones in this sample may be carry-over from other donors' samples.

According to its frequency, this clonotype is large (0.1 to 1%). This chain uses TRBV10-2 with TRBJ2-1; no DNA is available, so the TRBD2 call from TCRdb remains unchecked. The CDR3 has 17 amino acids. CDR1 is WSHSY and CDR2 is SAAADI in the germline V gene. This chain's CDR3 is CASGALAGGGSDNEQFF.

This rearrangement joins TRBV12-3 or TRBV12-4 to TRBJ2-3; the D gene TCRdb calls, TRBD2, cannot be checked with no DNA. The CDR3 has 14 amino acids. The CDR3 protein is CASSPRGAADTQYF.

Judged by frequency, this clonotype is medium-sized. The chain's CDR3 is CASRSGLPPQETQYF. This sequence joins TRBV5-1 and TRBJ2-5; checking the TCRdb D call of TRBD2 is not possible without DNA. The CDR3 is 15 residues long. Germline V lookup: CDR1 SGHRS, CDR2 YFSETQ.

This chain connects TRBV14 to TRBJ2-7. CDR1 is SGHDN and CDR2 is FVKESK in the germline V gene. There are 11 residues in the CDR3. CDR3 protein: CASQLNVEQYF.

Frequency places this clonotype as medium-sized (0.01 to 0.1%). The rearrangement links TRBV29-1 to TRBJ1-2; the D call of TRBD1 rests on TCRdb alone, since no DNA is present to check it. The V gene's germline CDR1 is SQVTM and CDR2 ANQGSEA. The CDR3 contains 12 residues. This CDR3 is CSDGDGTNGYTF.

This chain joins TRBV5-6 and TRBJ2-5; TCRdb's assignment of TRBD1 cannot be checked, as there is no DNA. This CDR3 is built from 14 residues. Germline loops: CDR1 SGHDT, CDR2 YYEEEE. The CDR3 spells CASSDPQGPETQYF.

In terms of frequency, this clonotype is medium-sized. The chain employs TRBV4-1 and TRBJ2-1; TCRdb selects TRBD2, and the lack of DNA leaves this call unchecked. The CDR3 spans 17 residues. From germline, CDR1 is MGHRA and CDR2 YSYEKL. CDR3 residues: CASSQDESGRARNEQFF.

This clonotype is called medium-sized based on its frequency. This rearrangement joins TRBV29-1 to TRBJ1-1; the D call of TRBD1 rests on TCRdb alone, since no DNA is present to check it. The CDR3 runs to 13 residues. Looked up from germline, CDR1 is SQVTM and CDR2 is ANQGSEA. The CDR3 loop reads CSVGSGGDTEAFF.

Judged by frequency, this clonotype is medium-sized. The V call is TRBV29-1, the J call TRBJ2-1; as DNA is missing, the TRBD1 call by TCRdb cannot be tested. Germline assignment: CDR1 SQVTM and CDR2 ANQGSEA. The CDR3 runs to 13 residues. CDR3 amino acids: CSVGQGLANEQFF.

Judged by frequency, this clonotype is medium-sized. V usage is TRBV29-1 and J usage is TRBJ2-7; TCRdb names TRBD1, which stays unverified in the absence of DNA. Germline lookup yields CDR1 SQVTM and CDR2 ANQGSEA. CDR3 length equals 15 residues. CDR3 sequence: CSVEAPGQGSYEQYF.

According to its frequency, this clonotype is medium-sized. The chain links TRBV30 to TRBJ2-1; TCRdb calls TRBD2, which cannot be checked without DNA. CDR1 is GTSNPN, CDR2 SVGIG, per germline (reference sequence). This CDR3 has 16 residues. CDR3 residues: CAWSPPPASGSNEQFF.

The chain carries TRBV5-6 and TRBJ2-2; lacking DNA, the TRBD2 call made by TCRdb goes unchecked. CDR3 length: 18 amino acids. CDR1 and CDR2 from the germline V gene are SGHDT and YYEEEE. The chain's CDR3 is CASSLDAGGPTKTGELFF. Drawing the rest from reference TRBV5-6 and TRBJ2-2, the complete variable domain is DAGVTQSPTHLIKTRGQQVTLRCSPKSGHDTVSWYQQALGQGPQFIFQYYEEEERQRGNFPDRFSGHQFPNYSSELNVNALLLGDSALYLCASSLDAGGPTKTGELFFGEGSRLTVL.

Judged by frequency, this clonotype is medium-sized. V and J are TRBV29-1 and TRBJ2-1; the D call from TCRdb, TRBD2, cannot be confirmed without DNA. This CDR3 region has 15 residues. In germline, CDR1 is SQVTM, CDR2 ANQGSEA. The CDR3: CSVVGSGRARDEQFF.

This clonotype shows up as medium-sized (0.01 to 0.1%) by frequency. The gene calls are TRBV7-2 and TRBJ1-6; TCRdb reports TRBD1, a call that lacks DNA to check it against. The germline V gene has CDR1 SGHTA and CDR2 FQGNSA. This CDR3 has 15 residues. The CDR3 sequence is CASSLGGTGDSPLHF.

The rearrangement joins TRBV6-5 to TRBJ1-1; TCRdb reports TRBD1, a call that lacks DNA to check it against. Per germline, CDR1 MNHEY and CDR2 SVGAGI. This CDR3 comprises 14 residues. The CDR3 is CASSYEAGDTEAFF.

This clonotype shows up as medium-sized (0.01 to 0.1%) by frequency. The chain uses TRBV21-1 and TRBJ2-4; there is no DNA to check the TCRdb D call of TRBD1. TRBV21-1 is noted as a pseudogene. This CDR3 has 19 amino acids. The CDR3 here is CASSKAPQGAGARENIQYF.

Its frequency marks this clonotype as large (0.1 to 1%). The chain is built from TRBV13 and TRBJ1-1. Germline assignment: CDR1 PRHDT and CDR2 FYEKMQ (reference sequence). The CDR3 is 13 amino acids. The chain's CDR3 is CASSLVGNTEAFF. The complete variable domain, with remaining parts taken from reference TRBV13 and TRBJ1-1, reads AAGVIQSPRHLIKEKRETATLKCYPIPRHDTVYWYQQGPGQDPQFLISFYEKMQSDKGSIPDRFSAQQFSDYHSELNMSSLELGDSALYFCASSLVGNTEAFFGQGTRLTVV.

This chain links TRBV10-3 with TRBJ2-7; TCRdb calls TRBD1, which cannot be checked without DNA. This CDR3 contains 12 residues. Per germline, CDR1 ENHRY and CDR2 SYGVKD. The chain's CDR3 is CAIMRDSAVQYF.

By frequency, this clonotype is medium-sized. The CDR3 sequence is CASGTGDMNTEAFF. The V call is TRBV2, the J call TRBJ1-1; TCRdb names TRBD1, which stays unverified in the absence of DNA. The germline V gene encodes CDR1 SNHLY and CDR2 FYNNEI. The CDR3 loop spans 14 amino acids.

The CDR3 region is CASSLPLRTLNTEPFF. The rearrangement joins TRBV13 to TRBJ1-1. CDR1 and CDR2 from the germline V gene are PRHDT and FYEKMQ (reference sequence). CDR3 size: 16 residues.

This clonotype is labeled medium-sized based on frequency. The chain carries TRBV4-2 and TRBJ2-7; without DNA, the TCRdb call of TRBD2 cannot be checked. The CDR3 covers 14 residues. Germline V gene lookup returns CDR1 LGHNA and CDR2 YNFKEQ. The CDR3: CASTTSGGAYEQYF.

Considering frequency, this clonotype is medium-sized. The chain links TRBV29-1 to TRBJ2-2; TCRdb proposes TRBD2, but this gene call is untestable without DNA. CDR3 length equals 14 residues. The germline V gene encodes CDR1 SQVTM and CDR2 ANQGSEA. The CDR3 region is CSALLGEGTGELFF.

The rearrangement joins TRBV12-3 or TRBV12-4 to TRBJ2-3; with no DNA, the TCRdb D assignment of TRBD1 cannot be verified. This CDR3 is built from 16 residues. CDR3 residues: CASSGVGQGAEDTQYF.

J is TRBJ2-2 and V is TRBV11-2; the D gene TCRdb calls, TRBD2, cannot be checked with no DNA. Germline CDR1 SGHAT, CDR2 FQNNGV. This CDR3 is 15 amino acids long. The chain's CDR3 is CASSLVLGTSGELFF.

This chain joins TRBV19 and TRBJ1-1. This CDR3 has 13 amino acids. Germline V lookup: CDR1 LNHDA, CDR2 SQIVND (reference sequence). The CDR3 reads CASSIFGNTEAFF.

The V and J genes are TRBV4-2 and TRBJ2-1; TCRdb names TRBD2, which stays unverified in the absence of DNA. The CDR3 runs 17 residues. In germline, CDR1 is LGHNA, CDR2 YNFKEQ. CDR3 loop: CASSQLPGLAAYNEQFF.

This clonotype is medium-sized by frequency. This sequence joins TRBV12-3 or TRBV12-4 and TRBJ1-2; the D call of TRBD1 rests on TCRdb alone, since no DNA is present to check it. CDR3 length: 14 residues. The CDR3: CASSLAPGVDGYTF.

By frequency, this clonotype is medium-sized. V is TRBV29-1 and J is TRBJ2-3; the D gene TCRdb calls, TRBD2, cannot be checked with no DNA. The germline gives CDR1 SQVTM, CDR2 ANQGSEA. The CDR3 spans 13 residues. The CDR3 protein is CSVLAREDRTQYF.

This sequence joins TRBV29-1 and TRBJ2-1; the D call from TCRdb, TRBD1, cannot be confirmed without DNA. Germline V CDR1 and CDR2: SQVTM, ANQGSEA. The CDR3 totals 14 residues. This chain's CDR3 is CSVSGTGSYNEQFF.

This clonotype is classed as large by frequency. The chain joins TRBV25-1 to TRBJ2-5; absent DNA, TCRdb's TRBD2 call cannot be checked. Germline V CDR1 and CDR2: MGHDK, SYGVNS. This CDR3 is built from 17 residues. CDR3 region: CASSEYYSFGGQETQYF. Drawing the rest from reference TRBV25-1 and TRBJ2-5, the complete variable domain is EADIYQTPRYLVIGTGKKITLECSQTMGHDKMYWYQQDPGMELHLIHYSYGVNSTEKGDLSSESTVSRIRTEHFPLTLESARPSHTSQYLCASSEYYSFGGQETQYFGPGTRLLVL.

Judged by frequency, this clonotype is medium-sized (0.01 to 0.1%). The rearrangement links TRBV7-2 to TRBJ1-1. In germline, CDR1 is SGHTA, CDR2 FQGNSA. CDR3 length: 16 residues. This CDR3 is CASSLNLAGWFTEAFF. Drawing the rest from reference TRBV7-2 and TRBJ1-1, the complete variable domain is GAGVSQSPSNKVTEKGKDVELRCDPISGHTALYWYRQSLGQGLEFLIYFQGNSAPDKSGLPSDRFSAERTGGSVSTLTIQRTQQEDSAVYLCASSLNLAGWFTEAFFGQGTRLTVV.